Listed below are T cell receptor beta chains from one sample, sequenced in a study of T cell repertoires in cytomegalovirus infection. TCRdb reanalysed the reads using MiXCR and keeps one entry per CDR3 protein. The sample has about 150,000 distinct CDR3 sequences; about a quarter are singletons. The source material was PBMCs. All receptors derive from a human donor in good health (CMV status not recorded). Some clones in this sample may be carry-over from other donors' samples. The CDR3 runs from the conserved cysteine through the conserved F or W. The order of the fields is D gene, V gene, clone size, J gene, CDR3 DNA, CDR3 protein. The D gene is left open where the match is weak. Clone sizes are given selectively: once, few, many, or a class where the clone is expanded.

d_call: -
v_call: TRBV7-2
clone_size: -
j_call: TRBJ2-1
cdr3_nt: TGTGCCAGCAGCTTAGCGGCACGCAACACCTACAATGAGCAGTTCTTC
cdr3_aa: CASSLAARNTYNEQFF

d_call: -
v_call: TRBV7-2
clone_size: -
j_call: TRBJ1-3
cdr3_nt: TGTGCCAGCAGGCTTAGGGTAGGCCAACGTACTTCTGGAAACACCATATATTTT
cdr3_aa: CASRLRVGQRTSGNTIYF

d_call: -
v_call: TRBV7-2
clone_size: many
j_call: TRBJ1-4
cdr3_nt: TGTGCCAGCAGCTTGTTTGGCTCTAATGAAAAACTGTTTTTT
cdr3_aa: CASSLFGSNEKLFF

d_call: TRBD1
v_call: TRBV5-1
clone_size: -
j_call: TRBJ2-7
cdr3_nt: TGCGCCAGCAGCTTGGGAGGGACAGCTCCACCGGAGCAGTACTTC
cdr3_aa: CASSLGGTAPPEQYF

d_call: -
v_call: TRBV7-6
clone_size: -
j_call: TRBJ2-3
cdr3_nt: TGTGCCAGCACCTCGCCGGGCACAGATACGCAGTATTTT
cdr3_aa: CASTSPGTDTQYF

d_call: -
v_call: TRBV5-1
clone_size: few
j_call: TRBJ1-1
cdr3_nt: TGCGCCAGCAGCCCCGGCTCTTTGGGGCTAGCCACTGAAGCTTTCTTT
cdr3_aa: CASSPGSLGLATEAFF

d_call: -
v_call: TRBV7-2
clone_size: many
j_call: TRBJ2-5
cdr3_nt: TGTGCCAGCAGCTTAGCGGGGGCGGGAGAGACCCAGTACTTC
cdr3_aa: CASSLAGAGETQYF

d_call: TRBD2
v_call: TRBV14
clone_size: -
j_call: TRBJ2-3
cdr3_nt: TGTGCCAGCAGTCTTAGCGGGCCTCGAACAGATACGCAGTATTTT
cdr3_aa: CASSLSGPRTDTQYF

d_call: TRBD2
v_call: TRBV10-3
clone_size: few
j_call: TRBJ2-2
cdr3_nt: TGTGCCATCAGCGGGACTAGCGGGAGGGCCGCCGGGGAGCTGTTTTTT
cdr3_aa: CAISGTSGRAAGELFF

d_call: -
v_call: TRBV7-2
clone_size: many
j_call: TRBJ1-4
cdr3_nt: TGTGCCAGCAGCTCCAACAGGGCGACTAATGAAAAACTGTTTTTT
cdr3_aa: CASSSNRATNEKLFF

d_call: -
v_call: TRBV12-3/TRBV12-4
clone_size: once
j_call: TRBJ2-5
cdr3_nt: TGTGCCAGCAGTCAAGGACGGCTCCAAGAGACCCAGTACTTC
cdr3_aa: CASSQGRLQETQYF

d_call: -
v_call: TRBV19
clone_size: few
j_call: TRBJ1-5
cdr3_nt: TGTGCCAGTAGTATGGGCCGGGACAATCAGCCCCAGCATTTT
cdr3_aa: CASSMGRDNQPQHF

d_call: -
v_call: TRBV5-1
clone_size: few
j_call: TRBJ1-2
cdr3_nt: TGCGCCAGCAGCCAACCTACAGGGAACTATGGCTACACCTTC
cdr3_aa: CASSQPTGNYGYTF

d_call: -
v_call: TRBV7-2
clone_size: many
j_call: TRBJ2-2
cdr3_nt: TGTGCCAGCAGCTCCGAGCGGTTCACCGGGGAGCTGTTTTTT
cdr3_aa: CASSSERFTGELFF

d_call: TRBD2
v_call: TRBV29-1
clone_size: -
j_call: TRBJ2-7
cdr3_nt: TGCAGCAGACTAGCCGACTCCTACGAGCAGTACTTC
cdr3_aa: CSRLADSYEQYF

d_call: TRBD1
v_call: TRBV7-2
clone_size: many
j_call: TRBJ2-7
cdr3_nt: TGTGCCAGCAGCTACACAGGGGACGAGCAGTACTTC
cdr3_aa: CASSYTGDEQYF

d_call: -
v_call: TRBV2
clone_size: few
j_call: TRBJ1-5
cdr3_nt: TGTGCCAGCAGTGAAGAAGAGGGACAGCCCCAGCATTTT
cdr3_aa: CASSEEEGQPQHF